Described below is a single TCR beta chain sequence and its context. Its antigen is unidentified. Germline V gives CDR1 DFQATT, CDR2 SNEGSKA (reference sequence). Trimming pared 3 bases from V and 8 bases from J, leaving 16 bases between. The CDR3 totals 13 residues. The data stem from a study of T-cell memory formation after mild COVID-19. Study details: In these data, TCR clusters were largely donor specific.

5'RACE with constant-segment primers built TCRalpha and TCRbeta cDNA libraries with UMIs. TCRdb independently ran MiXCR on the 5' RACE reads; one entry per CDR3 protein. The table has about 200,000 distinct CDR3 sequences, approximately 16% seen once; the top ten hold approximately 2%. Study results and limitations: A subset of responding clones appeared in pre-infection memory, suggesting cross-reactive memory joined.

The TCR comes from an adult woman who had mild COVID-19 (a few samples of this study predate the infection). Cell type and time point are not known. The source material was PBMCs or a T cell subset sorted from them (not recorded which). The rearrangement uses TRBV20-1 and TRBJ1-2, with D perhaps TRBD1 (6 bases). The CDR3 DNA reads as TGCAGTGCTAGGCGTTGGGGGGCGGGAGGCTACACCTTC. This sequence encodes CSARRWGAGGYTF.